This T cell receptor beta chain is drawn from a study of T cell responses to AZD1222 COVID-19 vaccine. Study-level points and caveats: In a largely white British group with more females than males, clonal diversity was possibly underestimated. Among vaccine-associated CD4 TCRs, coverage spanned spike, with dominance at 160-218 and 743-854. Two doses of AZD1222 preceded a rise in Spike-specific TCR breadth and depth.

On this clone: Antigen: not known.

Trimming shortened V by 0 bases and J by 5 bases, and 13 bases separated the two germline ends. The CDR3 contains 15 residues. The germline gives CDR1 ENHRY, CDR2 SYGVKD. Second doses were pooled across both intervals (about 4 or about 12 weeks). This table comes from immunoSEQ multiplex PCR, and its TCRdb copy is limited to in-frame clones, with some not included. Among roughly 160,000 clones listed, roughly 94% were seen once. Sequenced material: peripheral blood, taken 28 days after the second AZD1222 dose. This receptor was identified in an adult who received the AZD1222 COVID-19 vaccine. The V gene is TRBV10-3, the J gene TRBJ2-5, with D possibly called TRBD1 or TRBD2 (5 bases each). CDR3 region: CAISESPGLRETQYF. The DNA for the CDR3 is TGTGCCATCAGTGAGTCACCGGGGCTGAGGGAGACCCAGTACTTC.